This TCR beta chain stems from a study of PD-1 blockade in classical Hodgkin lymphoma. Study-wide results and caveats: Those achieving complete response showed baseline diversity like newly diagnosed patients.

Some clones are missing from TCRdb's copy, which holds only in-frame ones; the method was immunoSEQ multiplex PCR. This sample carries around 99,000 clones, 81% of them seen once, and the ten largest clones take about 16%. This clone was counted only a few times. Its antigen remains unknown. Autologous stem cell transplantation was followed by relapse in every patient, and brentuximab vedotin exposure varied. This sequence originates from a human donor with classical Hodgkin lymphoma. The sample here was peripheral blood mononuclear cells (PBMCs), taken before the second cycle of nivolumab.

CDR3 protein: CASSLGSGTNTEAFF. DNA of the CDR3: TGCGCCAGCAGCTTGGGTTCAGGGACGAACACTGAAGCTTTCTTT. The chain couples TRBV5-1 to TRBJ1-1, with D tentatively TRBD1 (5 bases). Germline V CDR1 and CDR2: SGHRS, YFSETQ. This CDR3 has 15 residues. Trimming shortened V by 0 bases and J by 1 base, and 10 bases separated the two germline ends.